This entry features one TCR beta chain sequence. In its sample, this clonotype was seen a few times. Its specific antigen is unknown. No quality values exist for individual bases; no much larger clone is one base distant. Library preparation was by 5' RACE. Sequencing instrument: Illumina HiSeq 2500. The second PCR ran for about 7 to 11 cycles and used a J-beta primer mix along with a sample-barcoded 5' primer. A unique molecular identifier was introduced onto each TCR beta cDNA molecule by a template-switch 5' adaptor carrying 12 random nucleotides. Each sample yielded at least 2.5 million CDR3-containing paired-end reads. First-strand cDNA was synthesized from all RNA with the Mint cDNA synthesis kit, primed by a TRBC-specific oligonucleotide. All cDNA was treated with uracil-DNA glycosylase and then went through a first 18-cycle PCR with the universal primers M1SS and BC2_uni_R. Under the source paper's analysis protocol: For normalization, 1 million high-quality reads were randomly selected from each sample, with every read carrying a distinct molecular identifier. Reads with shared molecular identifiers were discarded instead of being binned into consensus sequences. MiTCR, set to a Q25 quality threshold and the strictest error-elimination algorithm, was used for CDR3 identification, clonotype clustering and error correction. A nonparametric unseen species model using Euler transformation provided a lower-bound estimate of total TCR beta diversity. TCRdb took the public reads, trimmed them with fastp at Q25, ran MiXCR for clone calling and kept in-frame beta chains. Rows matching on CDR3 protein sequence are summarized as one entry with the most common DNA and genes. These V and J calls are TCRdb output, not the study's own analysis. For this sample there are approximately 680,000 distinct CDR3 sequences; roughly 32% appear just once. The leading ten clones occupy over 15% of the sample.

These data originate in a study of blood T cells in healthy people across ages (dated by TCRdb to between 2015 and 2017). Background for the entire study: Template switching captured roughly one uniquely barcoded TCR beta cDNA molecule per two T cells in model experiments. Age-related changes in TCR beta repertoire diversity were measured in the study by deep sequencing normalized with unique cDNA molecular identifiers. Donors were grouped into four age groups: young (average approximately 15 years), middle-aged (around 39), aged (around 56) and long-lived (about 89). To avoid experimental bias, donors of different ages were spread randomly across the sequencing lanes. Using the same blood draw, the study looked at two additional independent replicas of 1 million unique cDNA reads for two donors, one aged 18 to 30 and the other aged 80 or older. Broader findings and caveats from the paper: Total diversity estimates from one million sequenced T cells were considered lower bounds and underestimates. As age increased, observed TCR beta diversity per million T cells dropped in a roughly linear way, and a significant reduction was already evident by age 40. There was a strong correlation between observed TCR beta diversity and the percentage of naive T cells measured by flow cytometry. Compared with the aged group, the long-lived group had more naive CD4+ T cells, fewer expanded clones and increased TCR diversity, suggesting age selection. Conclusive comparison of naive and antigen-experienced compartments was prevented by the profiling of bulk unsorted PBMCs. Donor CMV infection status was unknown, potentially confounding age-related changes in expanded clonotypes.

V trim: 3 bases; J trim: 4 bases; unmatched bases: 25. The CDR3 runs 22 amino acids, cysteine and phenylalanine included. The entry retains the CDR3 DNA only, 66 bases that are in frame from base 1. The germline V gene provides CDR1 MDHEN and CDR2 SYDVKM. The donors were roughly 39 Caucasian individuals from Russia, aged roughly 6 to 90 years, who were systemically healthy. Roughly 9 milliliters of peripheral blood were drawn from each donor into EDTA-treated Vacutainer tubes. Ficoll-Paque density-gradient centrifugation was used to isolate PBMCs, with at least 6.5 million obtained per sample. Total RNA was extracted from PBMCs with Trizol reagent, with at least 6 micrograms obtained per sample. The percentages of naive CD45RAhigh/CD27high T cells were determined by flow cytometry on a PBMC aliquot from every donor.

The specimen sequenced was blood. The sequence came from a woman older than 75 in good health. Donor details come from another sample of the same person, matched by shared clones. This sequence uses TRBV28 and TRBJ2-3, with 10 junctional bases fitting TRBD2. Here is the DNA: TGTGCCAGCAGTTTGCTGTCGCCTGGTGACCCAACGAGCGGGGGGGCCCCAGATACGCAGTATTTT. Translated, this is CASSLLSPGDPTSGGAPDTQYF.